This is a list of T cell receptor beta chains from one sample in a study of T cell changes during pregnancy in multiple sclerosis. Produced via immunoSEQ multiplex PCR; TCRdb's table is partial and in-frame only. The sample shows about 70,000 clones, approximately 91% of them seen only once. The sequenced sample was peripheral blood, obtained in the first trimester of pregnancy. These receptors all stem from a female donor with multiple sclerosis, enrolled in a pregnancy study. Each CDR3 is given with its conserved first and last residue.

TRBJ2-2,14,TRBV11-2,CASKRGTNTGELFF
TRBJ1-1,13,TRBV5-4,CASNSFGVTEAFF
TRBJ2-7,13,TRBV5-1,CASSQGQYYEQYF
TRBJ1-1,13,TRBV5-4,CASSFGLRTEAFF
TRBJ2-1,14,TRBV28,CASSLLSGYNEQFF
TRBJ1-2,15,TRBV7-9,CASSLAAPGQGGYTF
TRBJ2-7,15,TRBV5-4,CASSIGLAGVYEQYF
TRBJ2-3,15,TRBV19,CASSPSGVNTDTQYF
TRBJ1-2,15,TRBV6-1,CASSEVLDRNYGYTF
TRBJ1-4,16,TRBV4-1,CASSQDTTGHNEKLFF
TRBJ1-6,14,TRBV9,CASSSQIYNSPLHF
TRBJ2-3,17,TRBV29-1,CSVQSLAGGFFSDTQYF
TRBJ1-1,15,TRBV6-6,CASSYSWALNTEAFF
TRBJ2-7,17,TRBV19,CASSQGLGQGRGYEQYF
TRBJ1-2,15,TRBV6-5,CASSLPGQPFDGYTF
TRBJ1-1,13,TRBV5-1,CASSFGQNTEAFF
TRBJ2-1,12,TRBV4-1,CASSPGDGEQFF
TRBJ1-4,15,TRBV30,CAWSVLWQGGEKLFF
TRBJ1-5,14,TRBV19,CASNGGTSNQPQHF
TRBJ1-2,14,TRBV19,CASAGDQTNYGYTF
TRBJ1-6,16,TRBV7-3,CASLLRLCLNNSPLHF
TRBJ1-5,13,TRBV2,CASQGVMKTPQHF
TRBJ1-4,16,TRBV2,CASSGPWQGAREKLFF
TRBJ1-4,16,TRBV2,CASQGQGGATNEKLFF
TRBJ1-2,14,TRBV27,CASSPSGGHYGYTF
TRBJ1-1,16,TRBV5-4,CASSLDGGLRGTEAFF
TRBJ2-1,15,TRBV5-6,CASSSLAPPANEQFF
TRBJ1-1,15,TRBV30,CAWSKMYRMNTEAFF
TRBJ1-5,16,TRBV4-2,CASSQEGGAKDKPQHF
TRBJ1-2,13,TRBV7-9,CASSSDSGYGYTF
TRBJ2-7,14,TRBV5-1,CASSPGTLKYEQYF
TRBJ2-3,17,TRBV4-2,CASSQEPPGGRTDTQYF
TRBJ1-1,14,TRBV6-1,CASVRGQEVPEAFF
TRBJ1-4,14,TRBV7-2,CASSTGQGNKKLFF
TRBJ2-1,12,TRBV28,CASSNSLREQFF
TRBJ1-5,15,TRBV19,CASSTSTGFNQPQHF
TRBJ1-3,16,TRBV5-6,CASSLGPGSSGNTIYF
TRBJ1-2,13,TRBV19,CASRRDSSYGYTF
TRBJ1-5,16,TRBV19,CATSDRGGRSNQPQHF
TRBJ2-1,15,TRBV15,CATSRGDLNYNEQFF
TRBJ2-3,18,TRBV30,CAWSPGLVTSGGTDTQYF
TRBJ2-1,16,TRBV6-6,CASSRAGFSSYNEQFF
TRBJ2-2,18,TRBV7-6,CASSLGTGGWSSAGELFF
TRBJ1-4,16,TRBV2,CASSGGGLGTNEKLFF
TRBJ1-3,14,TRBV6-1,CASRPASGRNTIYF
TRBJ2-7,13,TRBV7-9,CASSLQWDSSTYF